What follows describes a single T cell receptor (beta chain). This entry is derived from a study of blood T cell repertoires in COVID-19. The overall study: Material from acute and convalescent COVID-19 was sourced from the United States, Italy and Spain.

The V gene's germline CDR1 is GTSNPN and CDR2 SVGIG (reference sequence). This CDR3 spans 16 amino acids. V was pared by 4 bases and J by 2 bases, with 9 bases of the junction left unmatched. Libraries were prepared by immunoSEQ multiplex PCR; TCRdb keeps only in-frame clonotypes and omits some of them. The sample contains around 150,000 clones, approximately 80% of which appear only once. The J gene is TRBJ2-2, the V gene TRBV30; 8 nucleotides align to TRBD1. The receptor was derived from a human donor in a cohort sampled during active COVID-19. Sequencing was performed on peripheral blood. The CDR3 coding sequence is TGTGCCTGGATCCCTAGGGGACAGGATAACACCGGGGAGCTGTTTTTT. This translates into CAWIPRGQDNTGELFF. The full variable domain, in which reference TRBV30 and TRBJ2-2 provide the parts outside the CDR3, is SQTIHQWPATLVQPVGSPLSLECTVEGTSNPNLYWYRQAAGRGLQLLFYSVGIGQISSEVPQNLSASRPQDRQFILSSKKLLLSDSGFYLCAWIPRGQDNTGELFFGEGSRLTVL.